This TCR beta chain was captured by sequencing in a study of T-cell memory formation after mild COVID-19. Broader study findings: While clones contracting from day 15 to 85 were balanced between CD4 and CD8, later expanders leaned CD4+.

Losses at the gene ends were 0 bases for V and 0 bases for J; bases not matched to a gene: 3. CDR1 and CDR2 (germline): LGHNA, YSLEER. CDR3 length equals 16 residues. Comment on this clonotype: No antigen is known for it.

Each CDR3 protein gets one entry after TCRdb re-called the 5' RACE reads with MiXCR. Of a few hundred thousand distinct CDR3 sequences in the sample, 25% were seen once. The chain combines TRBV4-3 with TRBJ2-3, with 7 nucleotides matching TRBD2. This TCR was sampled from an adult woman who had mild COVID-19 (a few samples of this study predate the infection). Cell type and time point are not known. Sequenced material: PBMCs or a T cell subset sorted from them (not recorded which). CDR3 sequence reads: CASSQEPAGSTDTQYF. CDR3 DNA sequence: TGCGCCAGCAGCCAAGAGCCAGCGGGGAGCACAGATACGCAGTATTTT.